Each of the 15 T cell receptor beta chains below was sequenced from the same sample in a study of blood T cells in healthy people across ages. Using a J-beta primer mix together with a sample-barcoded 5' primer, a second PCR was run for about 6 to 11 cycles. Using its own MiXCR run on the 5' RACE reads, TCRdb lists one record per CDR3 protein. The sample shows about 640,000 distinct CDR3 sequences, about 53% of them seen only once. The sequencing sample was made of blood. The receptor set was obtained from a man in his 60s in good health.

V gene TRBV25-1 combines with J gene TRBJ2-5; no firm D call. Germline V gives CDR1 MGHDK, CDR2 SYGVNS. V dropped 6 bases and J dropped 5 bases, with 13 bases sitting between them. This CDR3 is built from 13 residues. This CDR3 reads CASRLRSWETQYF. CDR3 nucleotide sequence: TGTGCCAGCAGGCTAAGGTCATGGGAGACCCAGTACTTC.

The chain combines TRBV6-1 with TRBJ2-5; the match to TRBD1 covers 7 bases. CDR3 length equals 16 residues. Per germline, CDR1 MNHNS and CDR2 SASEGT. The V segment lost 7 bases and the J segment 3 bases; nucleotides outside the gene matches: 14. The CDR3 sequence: CASNSGPGTGEETQYF. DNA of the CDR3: TGTGCCAGCAACTCCGGGCCTGGCACAGGGGAAGAGACCCAGTACTTC.

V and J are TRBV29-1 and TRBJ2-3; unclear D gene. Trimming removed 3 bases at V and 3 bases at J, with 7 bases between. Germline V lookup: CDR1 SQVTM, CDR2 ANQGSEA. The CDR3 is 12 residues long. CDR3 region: CSVERLTDTQYF. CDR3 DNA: TGCAGCGTTGAGAGGCTGACAGATACGCAGTATTTT.

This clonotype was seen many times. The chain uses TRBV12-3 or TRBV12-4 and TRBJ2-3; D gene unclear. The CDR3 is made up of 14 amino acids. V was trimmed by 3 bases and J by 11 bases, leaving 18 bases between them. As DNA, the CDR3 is TGTGCCAGCAGTTTTAGAGTGGCCGGAGATGTGCAGTATTTT. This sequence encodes CASSFRVAGDVQYF.

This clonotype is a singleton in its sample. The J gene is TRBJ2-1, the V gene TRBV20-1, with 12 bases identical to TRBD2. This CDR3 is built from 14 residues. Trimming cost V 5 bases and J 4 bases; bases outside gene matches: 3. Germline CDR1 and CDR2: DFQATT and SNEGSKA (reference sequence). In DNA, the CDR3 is TGCAGTGCTCGACTAGCGGGGGTGTACAATGAGCAGTTCTTC. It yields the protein CSARLAGVYNEQFF.

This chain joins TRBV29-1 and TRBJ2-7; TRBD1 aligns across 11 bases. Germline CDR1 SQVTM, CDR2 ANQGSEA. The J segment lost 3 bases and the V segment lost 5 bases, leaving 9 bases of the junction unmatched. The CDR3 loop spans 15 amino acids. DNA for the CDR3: TGCAGCGTTTGGACAGGGGGCGGGACTCTCTACGAGCAGTACTTC. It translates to CSVWTGGGTLYEQYF.

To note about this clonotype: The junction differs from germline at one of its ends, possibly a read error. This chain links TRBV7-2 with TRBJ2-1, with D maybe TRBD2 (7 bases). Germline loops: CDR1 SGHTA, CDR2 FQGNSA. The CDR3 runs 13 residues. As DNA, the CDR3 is TGTGCCAACAGCTTAGGGGGGGCGGCTGAGCAGTTCTTC. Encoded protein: CANSLGGAAEQFF.

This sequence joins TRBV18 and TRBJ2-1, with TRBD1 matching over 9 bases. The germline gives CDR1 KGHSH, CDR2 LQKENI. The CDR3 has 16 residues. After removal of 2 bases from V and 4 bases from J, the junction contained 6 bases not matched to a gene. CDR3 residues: CASSPTQGAFYNEQFF. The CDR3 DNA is TGTGCCAGCTCACCAACACAGGGGGCCTTTTACAATGAGCAGTTCTTC.

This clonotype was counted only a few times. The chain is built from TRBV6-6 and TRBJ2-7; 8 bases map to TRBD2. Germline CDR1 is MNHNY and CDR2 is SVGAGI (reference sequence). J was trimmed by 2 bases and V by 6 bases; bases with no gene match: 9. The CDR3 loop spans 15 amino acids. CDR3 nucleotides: TGTGCCAGCAGACCCGGGGGGGCGCCGACCTACGAGCAGTACTTC. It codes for CASRPGGAPTYEQYF.

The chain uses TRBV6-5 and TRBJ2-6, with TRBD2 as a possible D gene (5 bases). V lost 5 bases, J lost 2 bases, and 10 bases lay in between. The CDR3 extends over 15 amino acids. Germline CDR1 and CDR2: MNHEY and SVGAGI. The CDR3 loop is CASSNGITGANVLTF. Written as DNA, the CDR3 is TGTGCCAGCAGTAACGGGATAACTGGGGCCAACGTCCTGACTTTC.

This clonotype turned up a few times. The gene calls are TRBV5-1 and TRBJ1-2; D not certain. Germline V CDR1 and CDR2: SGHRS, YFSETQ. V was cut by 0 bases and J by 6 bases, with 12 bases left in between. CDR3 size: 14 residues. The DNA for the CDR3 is TGCGCCAGCAGCTTGGGTCAGGATTGGGATGGCTACACCTTC. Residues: CASSLGQDWDGYTF.

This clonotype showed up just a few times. In nucleotides, the CDR3 is TGCGCCAGCAGCCAGGAGGGGCCCTCGACAGATACGCAGTATTTT. Translation: CASSQEGPSTDTQYF. This chain connects TRBV4-1 to TRBJ2-3, with D maybe TRBD2 (6 bases). Looked up from germline, CDR1 is MGHRA and CDR2 is YSYEKL. V lost 3 bases and J lost 3, with 13 bases in between. The CDR3 runs to 15 residues.

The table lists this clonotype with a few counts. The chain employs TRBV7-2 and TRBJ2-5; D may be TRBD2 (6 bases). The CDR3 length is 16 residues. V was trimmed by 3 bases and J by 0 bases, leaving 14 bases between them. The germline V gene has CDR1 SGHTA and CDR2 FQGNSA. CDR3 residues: CASSFGTSTYQETQYF. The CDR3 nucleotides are TGTGCCAGCAGCTTTGGCACTAGCACGTACCAAGAGACCCAGTACTTC.

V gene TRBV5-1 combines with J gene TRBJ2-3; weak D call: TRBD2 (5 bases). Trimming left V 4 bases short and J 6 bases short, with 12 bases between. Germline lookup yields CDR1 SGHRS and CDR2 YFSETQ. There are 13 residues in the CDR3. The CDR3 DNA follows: TGCGCCAGCAGCGACATAGCGTCCGATACGCAGTATTTT. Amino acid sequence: CASSDIASDTQYF.

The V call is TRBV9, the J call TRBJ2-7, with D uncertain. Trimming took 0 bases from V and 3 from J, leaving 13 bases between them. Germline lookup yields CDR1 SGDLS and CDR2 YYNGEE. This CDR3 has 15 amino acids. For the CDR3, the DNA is TGTGCCAGCAGCGTAGAGCCGGGCAGCCTCTACGAGCAGTACTTC. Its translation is CASSVEPGSLYEQYF.